The 9 T cell receptor beta chains in this list originate from one sample, sequenced in a study of T cell responses to AZD1222 COVID-19 vaccine. The repertoire was sequenced with immunoSEQ multiplex PCR; TCRdb's copy has only in-frame clones and lacks some. The sample includes over 130,000 clones, approximately 92% of them seen just once. Sequencing used peripheral blood, obtained 28 days after the second AZD1222 dose. These receptors all come from an adult who received the AZD1222 COVID-19 vaccine.

The gene calls are TRBV5-1 and TRBJ1-1, with TRBD1 matching 12 bases. V lost 0 bases to trimming and J lost 4 bases; unmatched junction nucleotides: 4. Per the germline V gene, CDR1 is SGHRS and CDR2 is YFSETQ. CDR3 length: 16 amino acids. The CDR3 is CASSLDRDRGPTEAFF. CDR3 in DNA: TGCGCCAGCAGCTTGGATCGGGACAGGGGGCCCACTGAAGCTTTCTTT.

The chain has TRBV21-1 and TRBJ2-1. TRBV21-1 is a documented pseudogene. This CDR3 is 15 amino acids long. CDR3 protein: CASSKRRDSYNEQFF. CDR3 DNA: TGTGCCAGCAGCAAACGTAGGGACTCCTACAATGAGCAGTTCTTC.

The genes are TRBV24-1 and TRBJ2-3; 10 nucleotides line up with TRBD2. The V segment lost 0 bases and the J segment 6 bases; nucleotides outside the gene matches: 11. Per germline, CDR1 KGHDR and CDR2 SFDVKD. CDR3 length equals 18 residues. In nucleotides, the CDR3 is TGTGCCACCAGTGATTTGCTGGGAGAGCGGGAGGGCCCCGATACGCAGTATTTT. It codes for CATSDLLGEREGPDTQYF.

V is TRBV4-1 and J is TRBJ1-6; D unresolved. CDR1 is MGHRA and CDR2 is YSYEKL in the germline V gene. The germline V and J ends were trimmed by 0 bases and 3 bases, with 6 bases remaining between them. There are 15 residues in the CDR3. CDR3 loop: CASSQDSDYNSPLHF. The CDR3 coding sequence is TGCGCCAGCAGCCAAGACAGCGACTATAATTCACCCCTCCACTTT.

V and J are TRBV6-2 or TRBV6-3 and TRBJ2-7, with 7 bases identical to TRBD2. Germline assignment: CDR1 MNHEY and CDR2 SVGEGT. The J segment lost 2 bases and the V segment lost 5 bases, leaving 9 bases of the junction unmatched. CDR3 length: 15 amino acids. CDR3 sequence (DNA): TGTGCCAGCAGTCCACCGGGAGGCCCGACCTACGAGCAGTACTTC. It translates to CASSPPGGPTYEQYF.

CDR3 residues: CSAFPGEGYTF. The CDR3, as DNA: TGCAGTGCCTTCCCCGGGGAGGGGTACACCTTC. The chain links TRBV20-1 to TRBJ1-2, with a tentative D call TRBD1 (5 bases). Germline CDR1 is DFQATT and CDR2 is SNEGSKA (reference sequence). The CDR3 has 11 amino acids. V lost 6 bases and J lost 11, with 16 bases in between.

This sequence joins TRBV5-4 and TRBJ2-7; 10 positions match TRBD2. The junction had 8 bases not matched to a gene; V was cut back by 4 bases and J by 4 bases. CDR1 is SGHNT, CDR2 YYREEE, per germline (reference sequence). The CDR3 has 15 amino acids. The CDR3 is CASSQQLAGRYEQYF. CDR3 in DNA: TGTGCCAGCAGCCAACAACTAGCGGGACGGTACGAGCAGTACTTC.

This clone occurred once. The chain couples TRBV6-5 to TRBJ1-4; D unresolved. The germline V gene has CDR1 MNHEY and CDR2 SVGAGI. Trimming took off 8 bases at V and 7 bases at J, with 14 bases between the two ends. This CDR3 spans 13 amino acids. The CDR3 DNA follows: TGTGCCAGCGGCGGGAATTTAGGTGAAAAACTGTTTTTT. Translating gives CASGGNLGEKLFF.

This chain uses TRBV15 with TRBJ2-3; D not resolved. V dropped 5 bases and J dropped 2 bases, with 14 bases sitting between them. CDR3 size: 15 residues. CDR1 and CDR2 from the germline V gene are LNHNV and YYDKDF (reference sequence). CDR3 region: CATSSGPSNTDTQYF. CDR3 sequence (DNA): TGTGCCACCAGCTCCGGGCCCAGTAACACAGATACGCAGTATTTT.